This T cell receptor beta chain comes out of a study of blood T cell repertoires in COVID-19. Study overall: COVID-19 samples, acute and convalescent, were from the United States, Italy and Spain. PBMCs, B-cell-depleted T cells, or T cells provided the cDNA or gDNA that made up the material.

The CDR3 covers 16 residues. The J segment lost 3 bases and the V segment lost 3 bases, leaving 10 bases of the junction unmatched. CDR1 and CDR2 from the germline V gene are GTSNPN and SVGIG (reference sequence). The authors' processing: Reference gene primer amplification gave estimated nucleated cell counts. Clones were sequenced by immunoSEQ multiplex PCR, and TCRdb holds only the in-frame ones, with some missing. For V, J and clone size, that table is used; D and trimming come from the DNA. The table lists 150,000 to 200,000 clones, about 93% of them singletons. The rearrangement uses TRBV30 and TRBJ2-1, with 8 bases that match TRBD1. Sequences were obtained from peripheral blood. The source of this sequence is a woman aged 45-60 years with acute or convalescent COVID-19. This chain's CDR3 is CAWSLPDRAIYNEQFF. The CDR3 DNA sequence: TGTGCCTGGAGCCTTCCGGACAGGGCAATCTACAATGAGCAGTTCTTC.